A single sample is the source of the 17 T cell receptor beta chains below, sequenced in a study of post-analysis software for immune sequencing data. Researchers reported that TCR beta cDNA libraries carried unique molecular identifiers. TCRdb used MiXCR to reprocess the PCR reads, holding one entry per CDR3 protein. This sample has approximately 770,000 distinct CDR3 sequences; around 46% occur once, and the top ten carry 4.9%. Study-wide findings and caveats: Roughly five TRBV segments were significantly more frequent in patients than in controls. TRBV5-6, TRBV5-1 and TRBV20-1 were among these segments.

No antigen has been identified for these receptors. The sample comprised blood. Receptors originate from a girl aged 5-17 years with multiple sclerosis.

This chain uses TRBV19 with TRBJ1-5, with 7 bases fitting TRBD1. The CDR3 is 16 residues long. Germline values: CDR1 LNHDA, CDR2 SQIVND (reference sequence). V shed 5 bases and J 1 base; nucleotides not matched to a gene: 8. The CDR3 sequence: CASSFWTGVSNQPQHF. For the CDR3, the DNA is TGTGCCAGTAGTTTTTGGACAGGAGTAAGCAATCAGCCCCAGCATTTT.

The V and J genes are TRBV20-1 and TRBJ2-7, with a possible D match to TRBD1 (6 bases). The germline V gene encodes CDR1 DFQATT and CDR2 SNEGSKA (reference sequence). Trimming removed 3 bases from V and 1 base from J, with 16 bases in between. The CDR3 is 15 amino acids. DNA of the CDR3: TGCAGTGCTAGGGAACAGGGATCAAGGTCCTACGAGCAGTACTTC. This sequence encodes CSAREQGSRSYEQYF.

This sequence joins TRBV29-1 and TRBJ2-4, with TRBD2 matching over 13 bases. V was pared by 7 bases and J by 13 bases, with 10 bases of the junction left unmatched. CDR1 and CDR2 (germline): SQVTM, ANQGSEA. CDR3 length equals 13 residues. The CDR3: CSAKTSGRPWQYF. The CDR3 nucleotides are TGCAGCGCTAAGACTAGCGGGAGGCCTTGGCAGTACTTC.

This sequence joins TRBV19 and TRBJ2-3; 8 bases fit TRBD1. The V and J ends lost 5 bases and 0 bases, in that order; junction bases with no gene match: 7. Germline CDR1 is LNHDA and CDR2 is SQIVND (reference sequence). The CDR3 consists of 16 residues. CDR3 protein: CASSPTGVSSTDTQYF. The DNA of the CDR3 is TGTGCCAGTAGTCCGACAGGGGTTTCGAGCACAGATACGCAGTATTTT.

This clonotype has a handful of counts. The genes are TRBV15 and TRBJ2-3, with D possibly matching TRBD1 (5 bases). The CDR3 sequence is 15 residues long. V lost 0 bases to trimming and J lost 4 bases, with 11 bases between them. The germline V gene has CDR1 LNHNV and CDR2 YYDKDF (reference sequence). The CDR3 DNA reads as TGTGCCACCAGCAGAGATTATCCAGGGTCAGATACGCAGTATTTT. It yields the protein CATSRDYPGSDTQYF. Using reference TRBV15 and TRBJ2-3 for the parts outside the CDR3, the full variable domain is DAMVIQNPRYQVTQFGKPVTLSCSQTLNHNVMYWYQQKSSQAPKLLFHYYDKDFNNEADTPDNFQSRRPNTSFCFLDIRSPGLGDTAMYLCATSRDYPGSDTQYFGPGTRLTVL.

This clonotype has only a few counts. The V and J genes are TRBV10-3 and TRBJ2-7; 7 bases align to TRBD2. The junction had 13 bases not matched to a gene; V was cut back by 6 bases and J by 2 bases. Germline V gives CDR1 ENHRY, CDR2 SYGVKD. The CDR3 covers 16 residues. Here the CDR3 DNA reads TGTGCCATCAGGGACCCGCGGGCGGGGACTACCTACGAGCAGTACTTC. Amino acids: CAIRDPRAGTTYEQYF.

A word on this clonotype: Its ends do not fully match the called genes, so a read error is possible. This rearrangement joins TRBV7-9 to TRBJ2-3; D gene ambiguous. Germline CDR1 and CDR2: SEHNR and FQNEAQ (reference sequence). The CDR3 is 13 residues long. The CDR3 reads CASSRESTDTRYF. CDR3 nucleotide sequence: TGTGCCAGCAGCCGCGAGAGCACAGATACGCGGTATTTT.

The chain has TRBV29-1 and TRBJ1-2, with 7 bases matching TRBD1. The CDR3 sequence is 13 residues long. After removal of 1 base from V and 4 bases from J, the junction contained 3 bases not matched to a gene. The germline gives CDR1 SQVTM, CDR2 ANQGSEA. In DNA form, the CDR3 reads TGCAGCGTTGAAGTCGGACAGGTCTATGGCTACACCTTC. This sequence encodes CSVEVGQVYGYTF.

This clonotype was detected many times. The gene calls are TRBV5-1 and TRBJ2-6; D remains ambiguous. The CDR3 contains 17 residues. V was cut by 0 bases and J by 0 bases, with 10 bases left in between. Germline V CDR1 and CDR2: SGHRS, YFSETQ. This chain's CDR3 is CASSLGGTTSGANVLTF. The CDR3, as DNA: TGCGCCAGCAGCTTGGGCGGAACCACCTCTGGGGCCAACGTCCTGACTTTC.

The rearrangement uses TRBV12-3 or TRBV12-4 and TRBJ1-1; 7 bases line up with TRBD1. After removal of 7 bases from V and 1 base from J, the junction contained 6 bases not matched to a gene. The CDR3 length is 14 residues. The CDR3 region is CASNRDSSNTEAFF. The CDR3 DNA reads TGTGCCAGCAATAGGGACAGTTCGAACACTGAAGCTTTCTTT.

This chain's CDR3 is CASSPRDRGKSPTQYF. As DNA, the CDR3 is TGTGCCAGCAGTCCACGGGACAGGGGCAAATCGCCGACCCAGTACTTC. The J gene is TRBJ2-7, the V gene TRBV6-6, with TRBD1 identical over 10 bases. The closer fit of TRBJ2-5 to the DNA end suggests the J call may be wrong. Germline CDR1 and CDR2: MNHNY and SVGAGI (reference sequence). The CDR3 totals 16 residues.

The chain employs TRBV12-3 or TRBV12-4 and TRBJ1-2, with 7 nucleotides matching TRBD1. V lost 7 bases, J lost 4 bases, and 9 bases stayed unmatched. The CDR3 loop spans 14 amino acids. CDR3 sequence reads: CASTISGTAYGYTF. In nucleotides, the CDR3 is TGTGCCAGCACCATTTCAGGGACAGCCTATGGCTACACCTTC.

This clonotype was observed a handful of times. The V gene is TRBV20-1, the J gene TRBJ2-1, with D possibly matching TRBD2 (5 bases). Germline V gene sequence: CDR1 DFQATT, CDR2 SNEGSKA (reference sequence). The CDR3 is made up of 13 amino acids. Trimming stripped 6 bases from V and 1 base from J, with 10 bases between. This CDR3 is CSAVRASYNEQFF. The CDR3 DNA follows: TGCAGTGCGGTGCGGGCATCCTACAATGAGCAGTTCTTC.

Turning to this clonotype: The junction departs from germline at one end; a sequencing error may be responsible. CDR3 region: CASSYSVPYDEQFF. CDR3 nucleotides: TGTGCCAGCAGTTATAGCGTCCCCTACGATGAGCAGTTCTTC. The gene calls are TRBV27 and TRBJ2-1; D is perhaps TRBD2 (5 bases). The CDR3 extends over 14 amino acids. Germline assignment: CDR1 MNHEY and CDR2 SMNVEV (reference sequence).

This rearrangement joins TRBV19 to TRBJ1-5; D might be TRBD1 (6 bases). There are 13 residues in the CDR3. The V and J ends lost 8 bases and 4 bases respectively, with 12 bases between them. Germline lookup yields CDR1 LNHDA and CDR2 SQIVND (reference sequence). CDR3 DNA: TGTGCCAGTCGGGACACCGAGAATCAGCCCCAGCATTTT. Translating gives CASRDTENQPQHF.

V is TRBV20-1 and J is TRBJ1-5, with a tentative D call TRBD1 (5 bases). The CDR3 spans 13 residues. Trimming shortened V by 6 bases and J by 6 bases, and 15 bases separated the two germline ends. Germline loops: CDR1 DFQATT, CDR2 SNEGSKA (reference sequence). The chain's CDR3 is CSAIGAGGQPQHF. CDR3 sequence (DNA): TGCAGTGCGATCGGGGCCGGGGGTCAGCCCCAGCATTTT.

The chain has TRBV29-1 and TRBJ1-1; 7 nucleotides agree with TRBD1. J was trimmed by 1 base and V by 4 bases; bases with no gene match: 9. The CDR3 has 15 amino acids. Germline V lookup: CDR1 SQVTM, CDR2 ANQGSEA. The CDR3: CSVGRQGRENTEAFF. DNA for the CDR3: TGCAGCGTTGGCCGACAGGGCCGGGAGAACACTGAAGCTTTCTTT.